This T cell receptor (beta chain) derives from a study of T cells in Graves' hyperthyroidism and ophthalmopathy. Overall study context: Before treatment of any kind, peripheral blood was taken at initial diagnosis.

Many counts were recorded for this clonotype. Deletions cut 8 bases from V and 2 bases from J, with 11 bases between. Germline V gives CDR1 MNHNS, CDR2 SASEGT. The CDR3 has 13 amino acids. TCR beta CDR3 regions were amplified from RNA transcripts. The HTBI set primed first-round TCR CDR3 RT-PCR. TCRdb independently ran MiXCR on the multiplex PCR reads; one entry per CDR3 protein. This repertoire shows 700,000 or so distinct CDR3 sequences, 15% to 20% found once; its top ten account for 8.4%. V gene TRBV6-1 combines with J gene TRBJ2-3; D is undetermined. The receptor comes from a man younger than 35 with Graves' hyperthyroidism. The sequenced sample was blood. The CDR3 DNA reads TGTGCCAGCCACGAACAGTACACAGATACGCAGTATTTT. Translating gives CASHEQYTDTQYF.